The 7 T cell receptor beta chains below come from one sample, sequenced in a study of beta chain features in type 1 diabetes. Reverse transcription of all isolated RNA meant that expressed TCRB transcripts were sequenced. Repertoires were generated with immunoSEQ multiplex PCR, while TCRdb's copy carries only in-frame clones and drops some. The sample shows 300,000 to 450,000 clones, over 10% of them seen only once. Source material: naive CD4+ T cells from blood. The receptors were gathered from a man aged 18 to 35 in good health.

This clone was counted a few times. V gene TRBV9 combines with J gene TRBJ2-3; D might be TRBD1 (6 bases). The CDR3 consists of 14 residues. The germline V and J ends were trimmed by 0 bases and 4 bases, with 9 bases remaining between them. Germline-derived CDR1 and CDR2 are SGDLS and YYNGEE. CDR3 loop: CASSVVGGADTQYF. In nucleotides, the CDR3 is TGTGCCAGCAGCGTAGTAGGGGGTGCAGATACGCAGTATTTT.

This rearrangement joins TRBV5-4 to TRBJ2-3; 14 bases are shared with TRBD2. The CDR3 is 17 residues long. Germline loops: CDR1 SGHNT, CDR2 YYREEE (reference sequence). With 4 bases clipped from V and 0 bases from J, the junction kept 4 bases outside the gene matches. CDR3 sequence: CASSRLAGGPSTDTQYF. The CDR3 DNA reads TGTGCCAGCAGCCGACTAGCGGGGGGGCCTAGCACAGATACGCAGTATTTT.

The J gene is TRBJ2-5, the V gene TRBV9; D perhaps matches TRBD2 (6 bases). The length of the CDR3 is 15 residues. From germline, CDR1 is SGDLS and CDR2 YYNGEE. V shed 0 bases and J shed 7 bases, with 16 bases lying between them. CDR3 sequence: CASSVDAGTLGTQYF. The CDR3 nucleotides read TGTGCCAGCAGCGTAGACGCGGGGACCCTGGGGACCCAGTACTTC.

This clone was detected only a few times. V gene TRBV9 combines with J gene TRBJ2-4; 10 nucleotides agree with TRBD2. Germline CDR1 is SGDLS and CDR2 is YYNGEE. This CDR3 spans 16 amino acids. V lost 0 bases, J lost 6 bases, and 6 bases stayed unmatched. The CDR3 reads CASSVGAGGIGNIQYF. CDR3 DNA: TGTGCCAGCAGCGTAGGAGCGGGGGGGATAGGAAACATTCAGTACTTC.

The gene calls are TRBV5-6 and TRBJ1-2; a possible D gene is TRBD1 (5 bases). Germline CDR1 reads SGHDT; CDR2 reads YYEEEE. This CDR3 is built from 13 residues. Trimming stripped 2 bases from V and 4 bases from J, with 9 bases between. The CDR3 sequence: CASSFDRAYGYTF. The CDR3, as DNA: TGTGCCAGCAGCTTCGACAGAGCCTATGGCTACACCTTC.

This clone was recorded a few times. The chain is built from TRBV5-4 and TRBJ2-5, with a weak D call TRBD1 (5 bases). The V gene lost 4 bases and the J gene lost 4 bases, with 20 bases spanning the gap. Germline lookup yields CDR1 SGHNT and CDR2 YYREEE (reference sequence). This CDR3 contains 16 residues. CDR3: CASSPLVGRDTETQYF. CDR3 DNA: TGTGCCAGCAGCCCCCTGGTGGGCAGGGATACAGAGACCCAGTACTTC. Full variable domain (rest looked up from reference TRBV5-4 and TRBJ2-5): ETGVTQSPTHLIKTRGQQVTLRCSSQSGHNTVSWYQQALGQGPQFIFQYYREEENGRGNFPPRFSGLQFPNYSSELNVNALELDDSALYLCASSPLVGRDTETQYFGPGTRLLVL.

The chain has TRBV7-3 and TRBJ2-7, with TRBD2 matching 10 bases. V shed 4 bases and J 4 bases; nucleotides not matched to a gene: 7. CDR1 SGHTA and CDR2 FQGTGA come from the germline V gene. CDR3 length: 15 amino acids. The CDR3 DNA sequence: TGTGCCAGCAGCTCTTCAGCGGGAGGGCTTTACGAGCAGTACTTC. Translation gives CASSSSAGGLYEQYF.